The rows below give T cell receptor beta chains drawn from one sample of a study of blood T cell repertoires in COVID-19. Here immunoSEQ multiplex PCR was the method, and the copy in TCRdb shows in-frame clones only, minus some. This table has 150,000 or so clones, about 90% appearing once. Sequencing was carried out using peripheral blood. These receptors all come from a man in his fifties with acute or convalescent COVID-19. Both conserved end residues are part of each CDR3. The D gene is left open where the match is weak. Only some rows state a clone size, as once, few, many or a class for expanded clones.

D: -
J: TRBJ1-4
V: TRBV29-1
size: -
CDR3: CSVSTRGSRITTNEKLFF
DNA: TGCAGCGTGTCTACCAGGGGCTCACGGATAACAACTAATGAAAAACTGTTTTTT

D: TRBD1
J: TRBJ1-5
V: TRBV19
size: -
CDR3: CASSTGTGRGYNQPQHF
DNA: TGTGCCAGTAGTACTGGGACAGGGAGAGGCTACAATCAGCCCCAGCATTTT

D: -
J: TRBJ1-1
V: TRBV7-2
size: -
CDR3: CASREEGEAFF
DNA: TGTGCCAGCAGGGAGGAGGGTGAAGCTTTCTTT

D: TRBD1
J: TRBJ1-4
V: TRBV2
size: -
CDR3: CASERDRGREKLFF
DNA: TGTGCCAGCGAGCGGGACAGGGGGCGGGAAAAACTGTTTTTT

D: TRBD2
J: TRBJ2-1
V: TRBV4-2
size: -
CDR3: CAPILAPYNEQFF
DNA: TGTGCCCCGATACTAGCGCCCTACAATGAGCAGTTCTTC

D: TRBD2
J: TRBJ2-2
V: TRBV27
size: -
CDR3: CASSLGGAGGYNTGELFF
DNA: TGTGCCAGCAGTTTGGGCGGCGCGGGGGGATATAACACCGGGGAGCTGTTTTTT

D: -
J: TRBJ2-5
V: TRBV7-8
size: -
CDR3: CATRGGWGYQETQYF
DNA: TGTGCCACCAGAGGGGGATGGGGGTACCAAGAGACCCAGTACTTC

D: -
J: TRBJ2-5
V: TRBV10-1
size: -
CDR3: CASSESGRPETQYF
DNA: TGCGCCAGCAGTGAAAGCGGACGGCCAGAGACCCAGTACTTC

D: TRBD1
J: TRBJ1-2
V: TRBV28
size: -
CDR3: CASSLRDRGPYGYTF
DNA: TGTGCCAGCAGTTTAAGAGACAGGGGACCCTATGGCTACACCTTC

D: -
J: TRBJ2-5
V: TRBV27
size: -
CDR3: CASSLYLASQETQYF
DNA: TGTGCCAGCAGTTTATATCTAGCGAGCCAAGAGACCCAGTACTTC

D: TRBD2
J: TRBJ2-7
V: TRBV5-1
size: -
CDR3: CASSLFGGSSYEQYF
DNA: TGCGCCAGCAGCTTGTTCGGCGGGAGCTCCTACGAGCAGTACTTC

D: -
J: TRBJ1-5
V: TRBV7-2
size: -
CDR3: CASSPQDSRQPQHF
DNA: TGTGCCAGCAGCCCGCAGGACAGCCGACAGCCCCAGCATTTT

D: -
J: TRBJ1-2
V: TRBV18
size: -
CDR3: CASSPRADYGYTF
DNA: TGTGCCAGCTCACCACGGGCAGACTATGGCTACACCTTC

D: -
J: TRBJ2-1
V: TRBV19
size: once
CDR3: CASSMGQGRNEQFF
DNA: TGTGCCAGTAGTATGGGCCAGGGTAGGAATGAGCAGTTCTTC

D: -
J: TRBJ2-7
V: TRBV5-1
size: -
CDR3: CASSLEGADEQYF
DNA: TGCGCCAGCAGCTTGGAAGGGGCGGACGAGCAGTACTTC

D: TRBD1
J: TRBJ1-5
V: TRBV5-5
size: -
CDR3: CASSPDRARGPQHF
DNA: TGTGCCAGCAGCCCAGACAGGGCCAGGGGTCCCCAGCATTTT

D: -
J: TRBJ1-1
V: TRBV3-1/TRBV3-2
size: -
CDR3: CASSQVRGTEAFF
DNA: TGTGCCAGCAGCCAAGTCCGAGGAACTGAAGCTTTCTTT

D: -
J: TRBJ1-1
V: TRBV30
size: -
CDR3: CAWSVVWQTSEAFF
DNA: TGTGCCTGGAGTGTTGTTTGGCAGACATCTGAAGCTTTCTTT

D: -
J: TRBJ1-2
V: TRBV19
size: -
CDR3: CASSTDYGYTF
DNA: TGTGCCAGTAGTACGGACTATGGCTACACCTTC

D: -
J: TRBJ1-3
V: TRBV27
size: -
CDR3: CASRPYSGNTIYF
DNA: TGTGCCAGCAGGCCCTACTCTGGAAACACCATATATTTT

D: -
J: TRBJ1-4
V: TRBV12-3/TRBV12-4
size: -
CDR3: CASSLGQKKLFF
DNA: TGTGCCAGCAGTCTCGGACAGAAAAAACTGTTTTTT

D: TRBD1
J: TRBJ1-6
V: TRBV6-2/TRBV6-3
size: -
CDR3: CASSYSDRGPNSPLHF
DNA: TGTGCCAGCAGTTACAGCGACAGGGGGCCTAATTCACCCCTCCACTTT

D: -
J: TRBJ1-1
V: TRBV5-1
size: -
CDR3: CASSLGGGTGTEAFF
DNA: TGCGCCAGCAGCTTGGGGGGAGGGACGGGGACTGAAGCTTTCTTT

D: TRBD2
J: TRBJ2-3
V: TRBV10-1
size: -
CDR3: CASSSGTSGSTDTQYF
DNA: TGCGCCAGCAGTTCCGGGACTAGCGGGAGCACAGATACGCAGTATTTT

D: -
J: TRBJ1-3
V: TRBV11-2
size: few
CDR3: CASSLGSPGNTIYF
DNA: TGTGCCAGCAGCCTCGGGAGTCCTGGAAACACCATATATTTT

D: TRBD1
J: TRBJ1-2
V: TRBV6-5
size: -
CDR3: CASTRDRDYGYTF
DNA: TGTGCCAGCACCCGGGACAGGGATTATGGCTACACCTTC

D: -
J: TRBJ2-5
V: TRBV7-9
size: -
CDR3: CASSLALGFQETQYF
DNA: TGTGCCAGCAGCTTAGCGCTAGGCTTTCAAGAGACCCAGTACTTC

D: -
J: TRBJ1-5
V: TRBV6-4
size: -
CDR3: CASSEQSNQPQHF
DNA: TGTGCCAGCAGTGAACAGAGCAATCAGCCCCAGCATTTT

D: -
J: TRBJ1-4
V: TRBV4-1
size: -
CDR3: CASNNRETNEKLFF
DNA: TGCGCCAGCAACAACAGGGAGACTAATGAAAAACTGTTTTTT

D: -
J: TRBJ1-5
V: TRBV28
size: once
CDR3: CASGREYQPQHF
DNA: TGTGCCAGCGGGAGGGAATATCAGCCCCAGCATTTT

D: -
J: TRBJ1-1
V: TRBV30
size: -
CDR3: CAWRRGATEAFF
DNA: TGTGCCTGGAGAAGGGGCGCAACTGAAGCTTTCTTT

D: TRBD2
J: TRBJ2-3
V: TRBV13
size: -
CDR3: CASSSTSIYQDTQYF
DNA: TGTGCCAGCAGCTCGACTAGCATATATCAAGATACGCAGTATTTT

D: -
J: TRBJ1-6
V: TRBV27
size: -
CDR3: CASSLVAGEGSYNSPLHF
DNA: TGTGCCAGCAGCTTAGTAGCAGGGGAGGGATCCTATAATTCACCCCTCCACTTT

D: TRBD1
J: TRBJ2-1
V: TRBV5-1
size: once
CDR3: CASSLLRQGASYNEQFF
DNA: TGCGCCAGCAGCTTGCTGCGACAGGGAGCCTCCTACAATGAGCAGTTCTTC

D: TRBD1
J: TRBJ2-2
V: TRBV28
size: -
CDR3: CASSSQGFTTGELFF
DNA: TGTGCCAGCAGTTCACAGGGGTTCACCACCGGGGAGCTGTTTTTT

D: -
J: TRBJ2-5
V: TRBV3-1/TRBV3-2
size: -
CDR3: CASSHAGRGETQYF
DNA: TGTGCCAGCAGCCACGCAGGAAGAGGGGAGACCCAGTACTTC

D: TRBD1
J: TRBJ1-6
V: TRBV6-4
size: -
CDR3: CASGTGANSPLHF
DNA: TGTGCCAGCGGGACAGGGGCCAATTCACCCCTCCACTTT

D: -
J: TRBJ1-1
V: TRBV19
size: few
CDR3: CASRSLMNTEAFF
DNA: TGTGCCAGCCGATCACTGATGAACACTGAAGCTTTCTTT

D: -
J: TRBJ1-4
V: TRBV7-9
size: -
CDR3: CASEDTTNEKLFF
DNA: TGTGCCAGCGAGGATACAACTAATGAAAAACTGTTTTTT

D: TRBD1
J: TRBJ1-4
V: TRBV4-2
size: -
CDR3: CASSPRDSVNEKLFF
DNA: TGTGCCAGCAGCCCCCGGGACAGTGTTAATGAAAAACTGTTTTTT

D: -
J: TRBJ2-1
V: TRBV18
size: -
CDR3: CASSPLLLSYNEQFF
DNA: TGTGCCAGCTCACCACTCCTACTCTCCTACAATGAGCAGTTCTTC

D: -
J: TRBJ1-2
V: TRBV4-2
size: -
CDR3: CASSQDSASNGYTF
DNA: TGTGCCAGCAGCCAAGATTCAGCGAGTAATGGCTACACCTTC

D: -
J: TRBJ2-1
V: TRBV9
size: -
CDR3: CASSVLFGGRSSYNEQFF
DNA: TGTGCCAGCAGCGTATTATTCGGGGGGCGCAGCTCCTACAATGAGCAGTTCTTC

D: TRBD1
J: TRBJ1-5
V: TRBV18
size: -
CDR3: CASSPDRDRQGGQPQHF
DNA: TGTGCCAGCTCACCGGACAGGGACCGGCAAGGGGGTCAGCCCCAGCATTTT

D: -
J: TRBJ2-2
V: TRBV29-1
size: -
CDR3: CSTGLMNTGELFF
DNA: TGCAGCACCGGACTGATGAACACCGGGGAGCTGTTTTTT

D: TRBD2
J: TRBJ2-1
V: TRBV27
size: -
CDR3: CASSSTFPRELGSNEQFF
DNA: TGTGCCAGCAGCTCAACCTTCCCGCGGGAGCTGGGTAGCAATGAGCAGTTCTTC

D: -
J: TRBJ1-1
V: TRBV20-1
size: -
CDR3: CSAIRQSEAFF
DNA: TGCAGTGCTATTCGACAGTCTGAAGCTTTCTTT

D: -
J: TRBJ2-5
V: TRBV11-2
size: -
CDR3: CASSPPGGETQYF
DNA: TGTGCCAGCAGCCCCCCCGGGGGAGAGACCCAGTACTTC

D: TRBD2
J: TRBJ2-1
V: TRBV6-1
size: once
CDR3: CASSESSGGTYNEQFF
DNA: TGTGCCAGCAGTGAATCTAGCGGGGGAACCTACAATGAGCAGTTCTTC

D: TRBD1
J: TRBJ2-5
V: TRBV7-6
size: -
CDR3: CASSLGGGTLETQYF
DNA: TGTGCCAGCAGCTTAGGAGGGGGCACGTTAGAGACCCAGTACTTC

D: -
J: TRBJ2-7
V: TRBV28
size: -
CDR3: CASAQVPYEQYF
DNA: TGTGCCAGCGCTCAGGTTCCCTACGAGCAGTACTTC

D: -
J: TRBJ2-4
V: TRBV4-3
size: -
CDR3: CASSQARTELAKNIQYF
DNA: TGCGCCAGCAGCCAAGCTCGAACAGAATTAGCCAAAAACATTCAGTACTTC

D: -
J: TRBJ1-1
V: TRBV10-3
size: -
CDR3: CAISGGGDTEAFF
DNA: TGTGCCATCAGTGGGGGGGGAGACACTGAAGCTTTCTTT

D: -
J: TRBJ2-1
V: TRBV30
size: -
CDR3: CAWSVGLARYNEQFF
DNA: TGTGCCTGGAGTGTAGGCCTAGCGCGGTACAATGAGCAGTTCTTC

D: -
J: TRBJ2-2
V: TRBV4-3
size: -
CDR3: CASSQNDRHTGELFF
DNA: TGCGCCAGCAGCCAAAACGACAGACACACCGGGGAGCTGTTTTTT

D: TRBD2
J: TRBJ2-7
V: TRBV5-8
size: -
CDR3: CASSLPGLVFDEQYF
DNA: TGTGCCAGCAGCCTGCCGGGACTAGTATTTGACGAGCAGTACTTC

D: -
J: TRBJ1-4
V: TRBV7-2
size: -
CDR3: CASSVGLRGEKLFF
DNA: TGTGCCAGCAGCGTGGGACTGAGGGGCGAAAAACTGTTTTTT